The following is a TCR beta chain sequence with its context. Its antigen is as yet unknown. Normal lung was taken at the farthest possible site, at least 3 cm from tumour. Genomic DNA came from frozen unsorted single-cell suspensions. This record comes from a study of immune cell composition in non-small cell lung cancer. Study-level findings and limits: Clones >0.5% enriched in tumour were rarer in adenocarcinoma (roughly 33%) than squamous (about 80%).

Clones were read by immunoSEQ multiplex PCR, and TCRdb kept only the in-frame ones, dropping some. The sample lists under 7,000 clones, over 65% occurring once. V shed 3 bases, J shed 4 bases, and the junction held 8 bases outside the gene matches. The CDR3 covers 15 residues. CDR1 and CDR2 (germline): LGHNA, YSLEER. Sequencing was performed on non-adjacent lung tissue. V is TRBV4-3 and J is TRBJ1-2; 7 bases are shared with TRBD1. The sequence derives from a human donor with non-small cell lung cancer. CDR3 protein: CASSQTYRGSYGYTF. In DNA, the CDR3 is TGCGCCAGCAGCCAGACGTACAGGGGAAGCTATGGCTACACCTTC.